These 17 T cell receptor beta chains share one sample of origin, sequenced in a study of T cell repertoires in cytomegalovirus infection. From the reads, TCRdb called clonotypes with MiXCR, one entry per CDR3 protein. The table has 310,000 or so distinct CDR3 sequences, about 9.1% seen once; the top ten hold approximately 2.4%. Sequences were obtained from PBMCs. These receptors were collected from a human donor in good health (CMV status not recorded). Some clones in this sample may be carry-over from other donors' samples.

This clonotype appeared a single time. This chain joins TRBV14 and TRBJ2-5; no clear D gene. Trimming shortened V by 4 bases and J by 1 base, and 13 bases separated the two germline ends. The CDR3 contains 15 residues. Germline CDR1 and CDR2: SGHDN and FVKESK. CDR3 nucleotide sequence: TGTGCCAGCAGCCTCAGAATGGGAACCCAAGAGACCCAGTACTTC. The encoded protein is CASSLRMGTQETQYF.

V usage is TRBV20-1 and J usage is TRBJ2-5; TRBD2 aligns across 8 bases. The V segment lost 1 base and the J segment 4 bases; nucleotides outside the gene matches: 5. CDR1 and CDR2 (germline): DFQATT, SNEGSKA (reference sequence). CDR3 length: 14 residues. Written as DNA, the CDR3 is TGCAGTGCTAGAGGGTTCGGGGGGGGAGAGACCCAGTACTTC. Protein sequence: CSARGFGGGETQYF.

The J gene is TRBJ2-1, the V gene TRBV14, with D possibly TRBD1 on 6 matching bases. V lost 2 bases to trimming and J lost 5 bases, with 10 bases between them. The CDR3 runs 14 residues. Per germline, CDR1 SGHDN and CDR2 FVKESK. The DNA of the CDR3 is TGTGCCAGCAGCCAATGGACAGCGAACAATGAGCAGTTCTTC. Protein product: CASSQWTANNEQFF.

V gene TRBV18 combines with J gene TRBJ1-1; no reliable D call. The CDR3 has 12 residues. Trimming removed 9 bases at V and 0 bases at J, with 8 bases between. Germline CDR1 and CDR2: KGHSH and LQKENI. Here the CDR3 DNA reads TGTGCCAGTAAGATACTGAACACTGAAGCTTTCTTT. Amino acids: CASKILNTEAFF. Combining the CDR3 with reference TRBV18 and TRBJ1-1 gives the whole variable domain NAGVMQNPRHLVRRRGQEARLRCSPMKGHSHVYWYRQLPEEGLKFMVYLQKENIIDESGMPKERFSAEFPKEGPSILRIQQVVRGDSAAYFCASKILNTEAFFGQGTRLTVV.

This clonotype showed up many times. The genes are TRBV2 and TRBJ2-7; the D is unclear. V lost 6 bases to trimming and J lost 4 bases, with 7 bases between them. The germline CDR1 and CDR2 sequences are SNHLY and FYNNEI. CDR3 size: 11 residues. CDR3 residues: CASRTSYEQYF. DNA for the CDR3: TGTGCCAGCAGGACATCATACGAGCAGTACTTC.

Ten or more counts support this clonotype. This chain joins TRBV7-9 and TRBJ2-7, with a possible D match to TRBD1 (5 bases). This CDR3 comprises 14 residues. Trimming removed 5 bases from V and 0 bases from J, with 11 bases in between. Germline V gives CDR1 SEHNR, CDR2 FQNEAQ (reference sequence). The CDR3 nucleotides read TGTGCCAGCAGCCGGACCAGGGACTCCTACGAGCAGTACTTC. This translates into CASSRTRDSYEQYF.

This chain joins TRBV5-1 and TRBJ1-6, with a weak D call TRBD1 (5 bases). Germline values: CDR1 SGHRS, CDR2 YFSETQ. Trimming stripped 2 bases from V and 6 bases from J, with 9 bases between. This CDR3 has 14 residues. In nucleotides, the CDR3 is TGCGCCAGCAGCTTCGAGACAGCTAATTCACCCCTCCACTTT. Its protein is CASSFETANSPLHF.

This clonotype showed up many times. The gene calls are TRBV6-5 and TRBJ1-3, with D unresolved. Trimming took off 0 bases at V and 0 bases at J, with 6 bases between the two ends. CDR3 length: 15 amino acids. CDR1 is MNHEY, CDR2 SVGAGI, per germline. In DNA form, the CDR3 reads TGTGCCAGCAGTTACTCGACTCCCTCTGGAAACACCATATATTTT. It translates to CASSYSTPSGNTIYF.

As concerns this clonotype: A read error may be the cause here, since a much bigger clone is one base away. This chain links TRBV20-1 with TRBJ1-1; possible D gene TRBD1, 5 bases. In germline, CDR1 is DFQATT, CDR2 SNEGSKA (reference sequence). The CDR3 runs 13 residues. Trimming removed 7 bases at V and 2 bases at J, with 14 bases between. The CDR3 DNA reads TGCAGTGTCCCAGGGAGCGTAAACACTGAAGCTTTCTTT. Amino acids: CSVPGSVNTEAFF.

This clonotype was found many times. This chain uses TRBV4-2 with TRBJ1-4, with a tentative D call TRBD1 (5 bases). The germline CDR1 and CDR2 sequences are LGHNA and YNFKEQ. There are 14 residues in the CDR3. With 0 bases removed from V and 8 bases from J, the gap between germline ends came to 10 bases. CDR3 sequence: CASSQEEDTEKLFF. The CDR3 DNA reads as TGTGCCAGCAGCCAAGAGGAGGACACGGAAAAACTGTTTTTT.

This clonotype was seen many times. This chain links TRBV7-9 with TRBJ2-1; D unresolved. V lost 0 bases, J lost 1 base, and 4 bases lay in between. Germline CDR1 is SEHNR and CDR2 is FQNEAQ (reference sequence). This CDR3 contains 14 residues. This CDR3 reads CASSLASSYNEQFF. CDR3 DNA sequence: TGTGCCAGCAGCTTAGCTAGTTCCTACAATGAGCAGTTCTTC.

This clonotype occurred a few times. The chain has TRBV20-1 and TRBJ1-6; 7 nucleotides line up with TRBD1. CDR1 is DFQATT and CDR2 is SNEGSKA in the germline V gene (reference sequence). The CDR3 totals 17 residues. The junction had 11 bases not matched to a gene; V was cut back by 0 bases and J by 6 bases. The CDR3 DNA sequence: TGCAGTGCTAGAGATGGTGACAGGGTATTTCGTAATTCACCCCTCCACTTT. This translates into CSARDGDRVFRNSPLHF.

As to this clonotype: This may arise from a read error, as a much more abundant clone is one base away. The genes are TRBV4-1 and TRBJ2-7; TRBD1 aligns across 7 bases. The CDR3 length is 14 residues. CDR1 and CDR2 from the germline V gene are MGHRA and YSYEKL. CDR3 sequence: CASSQGTGDYEHYF. Written as DNA, the CDR3 is TGCGCCAGCAGCCAAGGGACAGGAGATTACGAGCACTACTTC.

The table lists this clonotype with many counts. The chain is built from TRBV5-4 and TRBJ2-3; either TRBD1 or TRBD2 may fit D (6 bases each). The V and J ends lost 4 bases and 3 bases respectively, with 18 bases between them. Germline V gene sequence: CDR1 SGHNT, CDR2 YYREEE (reference sequence). This CDR3 is built from 16 residues. The chain's CDR3 is CASSLSTGAVTDTQYF. The CDR3 region has the DNA TGTGCCAGCAGCCTTTCAACGGGGGCTGTGACAGATACGCAGTATTTT.

This clonotype was observed many times. This sequence joins TRBV19 and TRBJ1-2; 7 nucleotides line up with TRBD1. V was pared by 4 bases and J by 4 bases, with 6 bases of the junction left unmatched. The germline gives CDR1 LNHDA, CDR2 SQIVND (reference sequence). The CDR3 is made up of 14 amino acids. The CDR3 sequence: CASSKGASSYGYTF. The CDR3 DNA reads as TGTGCCAGTAGTAAGGGGGCATCGAGCTATGGCTACACCTTC.

This clonotype has a count of ten or more. The rearrangement uses TRBV7-2 and TRBJ1-1; D unresolved. The CDR3 is made up of 12 amino acids. V shed 1 base and J shed 5 bases, with 5 bases lying between them. Germline CDR1 SGHTA, CDR2 FQGNSA. CDR3 DNA: TGTGCCAGCAGCTTAGTGGTTACTGAAGCTTTCTTT. Amino acids: CASSLVVTEAFF.

The V call is TRBV20-1, the J call TRBJ2-5; 9 bases line up with TRBD2. V lost 4 bases and J lost 2; bases outside the gene matches: 8. The CDR3 consists of 15 residues. Germline CDR1 and CDR2: DFQATT and SNEGSKA (reference sequence). The chain's CDR3 is CSATGGRGQQETQYF. In nucleotides, the CDR3 is TGCAGTGCTACTGGCGGGAGGGGGCAACAAGAGACCCAGTACTTC.